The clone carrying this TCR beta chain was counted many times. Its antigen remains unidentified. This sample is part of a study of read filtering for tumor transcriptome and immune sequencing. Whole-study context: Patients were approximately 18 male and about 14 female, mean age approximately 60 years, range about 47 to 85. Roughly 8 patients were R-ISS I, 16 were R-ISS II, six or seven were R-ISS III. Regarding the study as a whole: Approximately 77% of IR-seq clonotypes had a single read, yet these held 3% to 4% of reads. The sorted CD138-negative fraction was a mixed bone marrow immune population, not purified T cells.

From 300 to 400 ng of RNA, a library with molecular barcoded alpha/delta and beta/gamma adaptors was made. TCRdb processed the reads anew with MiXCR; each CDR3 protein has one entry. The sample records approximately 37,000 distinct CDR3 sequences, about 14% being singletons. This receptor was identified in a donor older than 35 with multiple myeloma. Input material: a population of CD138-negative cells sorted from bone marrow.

The DNA of the CDR3 is TGTGCCAGCAGTCTCCCACCGGCGGGGGGGGCCCGAGAGACCCAGTACTTC. Amino acid sequence: CASSLPPAGGARETQYF. The chain employs TRBV6-2 or TRBV6-3 and TRBJ2-5; 9 bases line up with TRBD2. V trimming: 5 bases; J trimming: 4 bases; junction bases outside the gene matches: 14. The CDR3 totals 17 residues. Germline-derived CDR1 and CDR2 are MNHEY and SVGEGT.